This TCR beta chain is from a study of T cells in Graves' hyperthyroidism and ophthalmopathy. Findings and caveats of the study: Peripheral blood also featured most of the thyroid clonotypes expanded above 0.001.

Over 18 months, lack of ophthalmopathy progression marked Graves' hyperthyroidism as stable. Newly diagnosed hyperthyroidism, duration under 2 months, in patients aged 18 to 65. A roughly 9.3 ml volume of fresh peripheral blood provided the PBMCs. The sample holds many counts of this clonotype. Antigen specificity is unknown. Amplification yielded TCR beta CDR3 regions, with RNA transcripts as the source. HTBI primers drove first-round RT-PCR of the TCR CDR3. TCRdb processed the multiplex PCR reads anew with MiXCR; each CDR3 protein has one entry. Here the sample spans some 460,000 distinct CDR3 sequences, roughly 14% being singletons. Trimming took 5 bases from V and 1 from J; bases not matched to a gene: 3. CDR3 size: 14 residues.

This chain links TRBV12-3 or TRBV12-4 with TRBJ2-3; 7 nucleotides agree with TRBD1. The sample comprised blood. This clonotype was obtained from a woman younger than 35 with Graves' hyperthyroidism. This CDR3 reads CASSRTGRTDTQYF. The CDR3 DNA is TGTGCCAGCAGTCGGACAGGACGCACAGATACGCAGTATTTT.